One and the same sample provided the 12 T cell receptor beta chains below, sequenced in a study of blood T cell repertoires in COVID-19. Clones were read by immunoSEQ multiplex PCR, and TCRdb kept only the in-frame ones, dropping some. Of about 170,000 clones in the sample, just under 95% were seen once. The sequenced sample consisted of peripheral blood. These receptors came from a woman in her forties or fifties with acute or convalescent COVID-19.

The V gene is TRBV12-3 or TRBV12-4, the J gene TRBJ1-2; D not certain. Trimming cost V 7 bases and J 4 bases, with 13 bases left between them. There are 13 residues in the CDR3. This CDR3 reads CASTPASRYGYTF. In DNA form, the CDR3 reads TGTGCCAGCACACCTGCAAGCCGCTATGGCTACACCTTC.

The chain joins TRBV19 to TRBJ1-1, with D unresolved. The length of the CDR3 is 16 residues. CDR1 and CDR2 from the germline V gene are LNHDA and SQIVND (reference sequence). V was trimmed by 5 bases and J by 1 base, leaving 17 bases between them. CDR3 amino acids: CASSPVKGDKNTEAFF. The DNA of the CDR3 is TGTGCCAGTAGTCCTGTAAAAGGTGACAAGAACACTGAAGCTTTCTTT.

V gene TRBV7-9 combines with J gene TRBJ2-2; D might be TRBD1 (5 bases). The CDR3 has 13 amino acids. Trimming cost V 5 bases and J 6 bases, with 10 bases left between them. CDR1 SEHNR and CDR2 FQNEAQ come from the germline V gene (reference sequence). In DNA form, the CDR3 reads TGTGCCAGCAGCCCAGGGTTATCCGGGGAGCTGTTTTTT. It translates to CASSPGLSGELFF.

In DNA form, the CDR3 reads TGTGCCAGCAGCCTACTATTACGAGGAACTAATGAAAAACTGTTTTTT. Protein product: CASSLLLRGTNEKLFF. This rearrangement joins TRBV7-9 to TRBJ1-4, with no clear D. The CDR3 spans 16 residues. The ends were cut back, 5 bases at V and 1 base at J, with 14 bases in the middle. Per germline, CDR1 SEHNR and CDR2 FQNEAQ (reference sequence).

CDR3 sequence: CASTQAGTGRRPFYEQYF. The CDR3 region has the DNA TGTGCCAGCACGCAAGCCGGGACAGGGCGGAGGCCTTTTTACGAGCAGTACTTC. The chain is built from TRBV28 and TRBJ2-7, with TRBD1 identical over 9 bases. CDR3 size: 18 residues. CDR1 and CDR2 from the germline V gene are MDHEN and SYDVKM. The V gene end was trimmed by 7 bases and the J gene end by 4 bases; junction bases not matched to a gene: 20. The complete variable domain, with remaining parts taken from reference TRBV28 and TRBJ2-7, reads DVKVTQSSRYLVKRTGEKVFLECVQDMDHENMFWYRQDPGLGLRLIYFSYDVKMKEKGDIPEGYSVSREKKERFSLILESASTNQTSMYLCASTQAGTGRRPFYEQYFGPGTRLTVT.

This clone was detected only once. The genes are TRBV28 and TRBJ1-1; TRBD1 matches at 10 bases. With V trimmed by 4 bases and J by 0 bases, 2 bases remained unmatched. CDR3 size: 15 residues. Germline V CDR1 and CDR2: MDHEN, SYDVKM. The CDR3 nucleotides read TGTGCCAGCAGTTACGGACAGGGGGTGAACACTGAAGCTTTCTTT. Translated: CASSYGQGVNTEAFF.

The rearrangement joins TRBV4-3 to TRBJ1-2; D may be TRBD1 (6 bases). The germline V gene has CDR1 LGHNA and CDR2 YSLEER. Trimming removed 0 bases from V and 8 bases from J, with 13 bases in between. This CDR3 comprises 14 residues. The CDR3 coding sequence is TGCGCCAGCAGCCAAGATCGGGGGGCGGCGGGCTACACCTTC. This gives the protein CASSQDRGAAGYTF.

This chain joins TRBV6-2 or TRBV6-3 and TRBJ2-3, with a weak D call TRBD2 (5 bases). Germline CDR1 and CDR2: MNHEY and SVGEGT. CDR3 length: 15 amino acids. Trimming removed 3 bases at V and 1 base at J, with 11 bases between. CDR3 sequence reads: CASSYRSGGTDTQYF. Here the CDR3 DNA reads TGTGCCAGCAGTTATAGGAGCGGCGGCACAGATACGCAGTATTTT.

The rearrangement links TRBV7-3 to TRBJ2-1; D may be TRBD2 (5 bases). Per germline, CDR1 SGHTA and CDR2 FQGTGA. Trimming removed 6 bases at V and 7 bases at J, with 13 bases between. The CDR3 sequence is 13 residues long. The DNA for the CDR3 is TGTGCCAGCAGGTCCCCCCCGGGGAATGAGCAGTTCTTC. Amino acid sequence: CASRSPPGNEQFF.

The chain is built from TRBV6-5 and TRBJ2-1, with TRBD1 as a possible D gene (8 bases). Germline V gene lookup returns CDR1 MNHEY and CDR2 SVGAGI. This CDR3 has 14 residues. The V and J ends lost 6 bases and 4 bases respectively, with 13 bases between them. CDR3 sequence: CASSYRGGYNEQFF. Here the CDR3 DNA reads TGTGCCAGCAGCTACAGGGGGGGTTACAATGAGCAGTTCTTC.

The chain uses TRBV27 and TRBJ2-5; a possible D gene is TRBD1 (5 bases). Per germline, CDR1 MNHEY and CDR2 SMNVEV (reference sequence). The CDR3 totals 12 residues. Trimming removed 6 bases at V and 5 bases at J, with 10 bases between. The CDR3 DNA is TGTGCCAGCAGATCAGGGTGGGAGACCCAGTACTTC. It codes for CASRSGWETQYF.

This sequence joins TRBV6-2 or TRBV6-3 and TRBJ1-5, with TRBD1 identical over 7 bases. Germline lookup yields CDR1 MNHEY and CDR2 SVGEGT. The CDR3 contains 15 residues. V lost 5 bases and J lost 4; bases outside the gene matches: 8. The CDR3 spells CASSERRGNNQPQHF. The CDR3 DNA sequence: TGTGCCAGCAGTGAGCGCAGGGGGAATAATCAGCCCCAGCATTTT.